A selection of T cell receptor beta chains follows, all from one sample in a study of T cell repertoires in cytomegalovirus infection. The antigens these receptors bind are not known. MiXCR, applied by TCRdb to the reads, yields one record per CDR3 protein. The table has approximately 1,000,000 distinct CDR3 sequences, about a third seen once. The source material was cultured CD8+ T cells from PBMCs, sampled from culture after CMV antigen stimulation. The origin of the receptors is a human donor in good health (CMV status not recorded). Some clones in this sample may be carry-over from other donors' samples. The CDR3 runs from the conserved cysteine through the conserved F or W. Each record gives: J gene, clone size, D gene, V gene, CDR3 protein, CDR3 DNA. A D gene is named only where the DNA matches it firmly. Some rows have no size entry. The others give once, few or many, or a class for an expanded clone.

j_gene: TRBJ1-5
abundance: .
d_gene: .
v_gene: TRBV15
CDR3aa: CATSRDSPSEWGNQPQHF
CDR3nt: TGTGCCACCAGCAGAGATTCTCCTTCCGAGTGGGGCAATCAGCCCCAGCATTTT

j_gene: TRBJ2-7
abundance: .
d_gene: TRBD2
v_gene: TRBV2
CDR3aa: CASTGTSGDYEQYF
CDR3nt: TGTGCCAGCACCGGAACTAGCGGGGACTACGAGCAGTACTTC

j_gene: TRBJ1-2
abundance: .
d_gene: .
v_gene: TRBV12-3/TRBV12-4
CDR3aa: CASSPGRLWGYTF
CDR3nt: TGTGCCAGCAGCCCGGGCCGATTGTGGGGCTACACCTTC

j_gene: TRBJ1-1
abundance: few
d_gene: .
v_gene: TRBV27
CDR3aa: CASSLGPLAFF
CDR3nt: TGTGCCAGCAGTTTAGGTCCGCTAGCTTTCTTT

j_gene: TRBJ2-2
abundance: few
d_gene: TRBD2
v_gene: TRBV12-3/TRBV12-4
CDR3aa: CATPGLAGTGELFF
CDR3nt: TGTGCCACCCCCGGACTAGCTGGCACCGGGGAGCTGTTTTTT

j_gene: TRBJ1-1
abundance: few
d_gene: .
v_gene: TRBV27
CDR3aa: CASSAQFRGTEAFF
CDR3nt: TGTGCCAGTAGCGCCCAGTTTAGGGGCACTGAAGCTTTCTTT

j_gene: TRBJ1-5
abundance: .
d_gene: .
v_gene: TRBV19
CDR3aa: CASSIRRQMNQPQHF
CDR3nt: TGTGCCAGTAGTATACGTAGACAGATGAATCAGCCCCAGCATTTT

j_gene: TRBJ1-2
abundance: .
d_gene: .
v_gene: TRBV7-9
CDR3aa: CASSRSDGYTF
CDR3nt: TGTGCCAGCAGCAGATCGGATGGCTACACCTTC

j_gene: TRBJ1-2
abundance: few
d_gene: TRBD1
v_gene: TRBV5-1
CDR3aa: CASSSSGGQLNYGYTF
CDR3nt: TGCGCCAGCTCATCCTCCGGGGGACAGCTTAACTATGGCTACACCTTC

j_gene: TRBJ1-1
abundance: .
d_gene: .
v_gene: TRBV29-1
CDR3aa: CSVKRQNTEAFF
CDR3nt: TGCAGCGTGAAAAGACAGAACACTGAAGCTTTCTTT

j_gene: TRBJ1-1
abundance: many
d_gene: .
v_gene: TRBV10-3
CDR3aa: CAISGQPLVSLVAEAFF
CDR3nt: TGTGCCATCAGTGGTCAGCCTTTAGTAAGCCTTGTCGCTGAAGCTTTCTTT

j_gene: TRBJ2-7
abundance: few
d_gene: TRBD2
v_gene: TRBV7-2
CDR3aa: CASSFESSGGQQYF
CDR3nt: TGTGCCAGCAGCTTCGAGAGTAGCGGGGGGCAGCAGTACTTC

j_gene: TRBJ1-1
abundance: .
d_gene: TRBD1
v_gene: TRBV4-1
CDR3aa: CASSHKGQAVTSGAFF
CDR3nt: TGCGCCAGCAGCCATAAAGGACAGGCGGTCACGTCTGGTGCTTTCTTT

j_gene: TRBJ2-3
abundance: .
d_gene: .
v_gene: TRBV4-3
CDR3aa: CASSQDWGGGIVAGTDTQYF
CDR3nt: TGCGCCAGCAGCCAAGATTGGGGGGGCGGTATTGTGGCGGGCACAGATACGCAGTATTTT

j_gene: TRBJ2-1
abundance: .
d_gene: TRBD1
v_gene: TRBV6-2/TRBV6-3
CDR3aa: CASAKTRQGPYNEQFF
CDR3nt: TGTGCCAGCGCCAAAACGCGACAGGGCCCCTACAATGAGCAGTTCTTC

j_gene: TRBJ2-1
abundance: many
d_gene: .
v_gene: TRBV7-9
CDR3aa: CASSLSSNEQFF
CDR3nt: TGTGCCAGCAGCTTATCCAGTAATGAGCAGTTCTTC

j_gene: TRBJ1-2
abundance: .
d_gene: TRBD1
v_gene: TRBV5-1
CDR3aa: CASSLERDRGRFGYTF
CDR3nt: TGCGCCAGCAGCTTGGAGCGGGACAGGGGGCGTTTTGGCTACACCTTC

j_gene: TRBJ2-7
abundance: many
d_gene: TRBD1
v_gene: TRBV7-2
CDR3aa: CASSLGGQGSEQYF
CDR3nt: TGTGCCAGCAGCCTTGGGGGACAGGGATCCGAGCAGTACTTC

j_gene: TRBJ1-6
abundance: .
d_gene: .
v_gene: TRBV4-1
CDR3aa: CASSEASRDSGWYSPFHF
CDR3nt: TGTGCCAGCAGCGAAGCAAGCCGGGACTCCGGGTGGTATTCACCCTTCCACTTT

j_gene: TRBJ1-1
abundance: few
d_gene: .
v_gene: TRBV12-3/TRBV12-4
CDR3aa: CASSSVQGIAEAFF
CDR3nt: TGTGCCAGCAGTTCGGTACAGGGAATCGCTGAAGCTTTCTTT

j_gene: TRBJ2-7
abundance: once
d_gene: TRBD1
v_gene: TRBV19
CDR3aa: CASTLAGTGVHEQYF
CDR3nt: TGTGCCAGTACTCTCGCCGGGACAGGGGTCCACGAGCAGTACTTC

j_gene: TRBJ1-1
abundance: .
d_gene: .
v_gene: TRBV6-5
CDR3aa: CASSYSGGANTEAFF
CDR3nt: TGTGCCAGCAGTTACTCGGGAGGAGCGAACACTGAAGCTTTCTTT

j_gene: TRBJ2-2
abundance: .
d_gene: TRBD1
v_gene: TRBV12-3/TRBV12-4
CDR3aa: CASSPGDRGDTGELFF
CDR3nt: TGTGCCAGCAGTCCTGGGGACAGGGGGGACACCGGGGAGCTGTTTTTT

j_gene: TRBJ1-1
abundance: few
d_gene: TRBD1
v_gene: TRBV3-1
CDR3aa: CASSQAGTGEGAFF
CDR3nt: TGTGCCAGCAGCCAAGCCGGGACAGGGGAAGGCGCTTTCTTT

j_gene: TRBJ1-1
abundance: .
d_gene: TRBD1
v_gene: TRBV6-5
CDR3aa: CASSFRTGLAEAFF
CDR3nt: TGTGCCAGCAGTTTTAGGACAGGGCTCGCTGAAGCTTTCTTT

j_gene: TRBJ2-7
abundance: few
d_gene: .
v_gene: TRBV12-3/TRBV12-4
CDR3aa: CASSVGVYEQYF
CDR3nt: TGTGCCAGCAGCGTCGGGGTCTACGAGCAGTACTTC

j_gene: TRBJ1-3
abundance: .
d_gene: .
v_gene: TRBV9
CDR3aa: CASSVASMHGGSAGNTIYF
CDR3nt: TGTGCCAGCAGCGTAGCTTCTATGCACGGGGGTTCGGCTGGAAACACCATATATTTT

j_gene: TRBJ2-3
abundance: .
d_gene: TRBD1
v_gene: TRBV5-1
CDR3aa: CASSFSRTGLGTDTQYF
CDR3nt: TGCGCCAGCAGCTTTTCCCGGACAGGGTTAGGCACAGATACGCAGTATTTT

j_gene: TRBJ1-2
abundance: many
d_gene: .
v_gene: TRBV7-8
CDR3aa: CASSYRTANYGYTF
CDR3nt: TGTGCCAGCAGCTATAGGACCGCGAACTATGGCTACACCTTC

j_gene: TRBJ2-5
abundance: many
d_gene: .
v_gene: TRBV6-1
CDR3aa: CASSERRGRAETQYF
CDR3nt: TGTGCCAGCAGTGAACGGAGGGGTCGAGCGGAGACCCAGTACTTC

j_gene: TRBJ2-5
abundance: .
d_gene: TRBD2
v_gene: TRBV7-6
CDR3aa: CASSIPRGGARETQYF
CDR3nt: TGTGCCAGCAGCATACCTCGCGGGGGGGCTCGAGAGACCCAGTACTTC

j_gene: TRBJ2-1
abundance: few
d_gene: .
v_gene: TRBV6-6
CDR3aa: CASSYGGVEQFF
CDR3nt: TGTGCCAGCAGTTACGGAGGGGTGGAGCAGTTCTTC

j_gene: TRBJ1-1
abundance: .
d_gene: .
v_gene: TRBV6-2/TRBV6-3
CDR3aa: CASSPLQGADTEAFF
CDR3nt: TGTGCCAGCAGCCCCCTACAGGGAGCGGACACTGAAGCTTTCTTT

j_gene: TRBJ2-2
abundance: .
d_gene: .
v_gene: TRBV6-5
CDR3aa: CASSYSIATGELFF
CDR3nt: TGTGCCAGCAGTTACTCCATCGCAACCGGGGAGCTGTTTTTT

j_gene: TRBJ1-1
abundance: few
d_gene: .
v_gene: TRBV6-2/TRBV6-3
CDR3aa: CASSYSNLQRKTEAFF
CDR3nt: TGTGCCAGCAGTTACTCTAACTTACAGCGTAAAACTGAAGCTTTCTTT

j_gene: TRBJ1-6
abundance: .
d_gene: .
v_gene: TRBV4-1
CDR3aa: CASSQDSQTSFYSPLHF
CDR3nt: TGCGCCAGCAGCCAAGATAGCCAGACAAGTTTTTATTCACCCCTCCACTTT

j_gene: TRBJ2-2
abundance: .
d_gene: .
v_gene: TRBV7-2
CDR3aa: CASSLVRRGLRGELFF
CDR3nt: TGTGCCAGCAGCTTAGTACGGAGGGGGCTTCGCGGGGAGCTGTTTTTT

j_gene: TRBJ1-4
abundance: few
d_gene: .
v_gene: TRBV27
CDR3aa: CASSSLVMANEKLFF
CDR3nt: TGTGCCAGCAGTTCGCTAGTTATGGCTAATGAAAAACTGTTTTTT

j_gene: TRBJ1-1
abundance: .
d_gene: .
v_gene: TRBV27
CDR3aa: CASVKGGTEAFF
CDR3nt: TGTGCCAGCGTAAAGGGGGGCACTGAAGCTTTCTTT

j_gene: TRBJ2-2
abundance: few
d_gene: .
v_gene: TRBV6-1
CDR3aa: CASNYRPNTGELFF
CDR3nt: TGTGCCAGCAACTATCGGCCGAACACCGGGGAGCTGTTTTTT

j_gene: TRBJ2-1
abundance: .
d_gene: .
v_gene: TRBV9
CDR3aa: CASIGQQYNEQFF
CDR3nt: TGTGCCAGCATAGGACAGCAATACAATGAGCAGTTCTTC

j_gene: TRBJ1-5
abundance: .
d_gene: .
v_gene: TRBV19
CDR3aa: CASRRANQPQHF
CDR3nt: TGTGCCAGTAGACGAGCCAATCAGCCCCAGCATTTT

j_gene: TRBJ2-3
abundance: .
d_gene: TRBD2
v_gene: TRBV9
CDR3aa: CASSYRGTSFSDTQYF
CDR3nt: TGTGCCAGCAGCTACCGCGGGACTAGTTTTTCAGATACGCAGTATTTT

j_gene: TRBJ2-1
abundance: .
d_gene: TRBD2
v_gene: TRBV7-9
CDR3aa: CASSPGLASSHEQFF
CDR3nt: TGTGCCAGCAGCCCAGGACTAGCATCTTCCCATGAGCAGTTCTTC

j_gene: TRBJ2-3
abundance: .
d_gene: .
v_gene: TRBV12-3/TRBV12-4
CDR3aa: CASTSGGEDTQYF
CDR3nt: TGTGCCAGCACATCTGGGGGAGAAGATACGCAGTATTTT

j_gene: TRBJ2-7
abundance: .
d_gene: TRBD1
v_gene: TRBV19
CDR3aa: CASSFSTGAEQYF
CDR3nt: TGTGCCAGTAGTTTTTCGACAGGGGCCGAGCAGTACTTC

j_gene: TRBJ1-1
abundance: .
d_gene: .
v_gene: TRBV9
CDR3aa: CASGSPSRVSTEAFF
CDR3nt: TGTGCCAGCGGATCCCCATCCAGGGTTAGCACTGAAGCTTTCTTT

j_gene: TRBJ2-2
abundance: .
d_gene: .
v_gene: TRBV6-6
CDR3aa: CASSYLGQITGELFF
CDR3nt: TGTGCCAGCAGTTACCTCGGACAGATCACCGGGGAGCTGTTTTTT

j_gene: TRBJ2-7
abundance: .
d_gene: TRBD2
v_gene: TRBV7-9
CDR3aa: CASSARLAGGPISYEQYF
CDR3nt: TGTGCCAGCAGCGCGAGACTAGCGGGGGGCCCCATCTCCTACGAGCAGTACTTC

j_gene: TRBJ2-4
abundance: .
d_gene: .
v_gene: TRBV6-5
CDR3aa: CASSYSKGPNIQYF
CDR3nt: TGTGCCAGCAGTTACTCGAAGGGGCCTAACATTCAGTACTTC